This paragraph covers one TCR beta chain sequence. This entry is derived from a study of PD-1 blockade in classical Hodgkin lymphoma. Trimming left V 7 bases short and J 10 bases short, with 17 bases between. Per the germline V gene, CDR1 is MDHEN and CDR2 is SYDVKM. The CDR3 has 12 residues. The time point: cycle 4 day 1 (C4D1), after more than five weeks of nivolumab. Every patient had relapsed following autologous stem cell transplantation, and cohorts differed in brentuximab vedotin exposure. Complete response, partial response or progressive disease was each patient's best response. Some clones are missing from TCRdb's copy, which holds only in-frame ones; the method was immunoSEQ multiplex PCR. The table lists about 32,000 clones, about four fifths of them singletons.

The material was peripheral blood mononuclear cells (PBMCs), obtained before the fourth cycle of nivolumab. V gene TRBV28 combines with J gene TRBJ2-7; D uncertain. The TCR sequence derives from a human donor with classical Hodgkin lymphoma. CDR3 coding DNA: TGTGCCAGCACCCACACCTATGCCGACCAGTACTTC. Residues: CASTHTYADQYF.